This entry features one T cell receptor beta chain sequence. Produced via immunoSEQ multiplex PCR; TCRdb's table is partial and in-frame only. The repertoire holds some 120,000 clones, with over 75% as singletons. The data are from a study of blood T cell repertoires in COVID-19. Whole-study context: The origin of the acute and convalescent COVID-19 samples was the United States, Italy and Spain.

The CDR3 has 16 amino acids. Germline V lookup: CDR1 SGDLS, CDR2 YYNGEE. V shed 3 bases, J shed 4 bases, and the junction held 12 bases outside the gene matches. What was sequenced was peripheral blood. The chain uses TRBV9 and TRBJ1-1; 7 bases agree with TRBD1. The receptor was derived from a man in his sixties with acute or convalescent COVID-19. For the CDR3, the DNA is TGTGCCAGCAGCGAGACTGACAGGGTGAGGGGCACTGAAGCTTTCTTT. It yields the protein CASSETDRVRGTEAFF.